The 21 T cell receptor beta chains below were found in one sample sequenced in a study of shared clonotypes between healthy human individuals. Sequenced by immunoSEQ multiplex PCR; TCRdb stores in-frame clones only, minus some. Of 450,000 to 500,000 clones in the sample, roughly 80% were seen once. Sequenced material: PBMCs. The receptors shown here come from a woman between 40 and 50 years old in good health. Some clones in this sample may be carry-over from other donors' samples.

Turning to this clone: This may stem from a read error, because a much larger clone lies one nucleotide away. The conserved phenylalanine or tryptophan normally closing the CDR3 is absent here, so this likely arose from a read error. The CDR3 reads CAWSVKGGRQPQHS. CDR3 DNA sequence: TGTGCCTGGAGTGTTAAAGGGGGCAGACAGCCCCAGCATTCT. This rearrangement joins TRBV30 to TRBJ1-5; 7 nucleotides agree with TRBD1. The CDR3 is made up of 14 amino acids. Losses at the gene ends were 0 bases for V and 7 bases for J; bases not matched to a gene: 6. Germline CDR1 is GTSNPN and CDR2 is SVGIG (reference sequence).

The chain is built from TRBV29-1 and TRBJ2-3; 11 bases are shared with TRBD2. With 6 bases clipped from V and 2 bases from J, the junction kept 7 bases outside the gene matches. This CDR3 spans 15 amino acids. Germline CDR1 and CDR2: SQVTM and ANQGSEA. The DNA for the CDR3 is TGCAGCGTCTCCGGGACTAGCGGCTTCACAGATACGCAGTATTTT. It yields the protein CSVSGTSGFTDTQYF.

The chain recombines TRBV27 with TRBJ2-1, with a weak D call TRBD2 (5 bases). The V end was cut by 0 bases, the J end by 3 bases, with 9 bases between. CDR1 is MNHEY, CDR2 SMNVEV, per germline (reference sequence). The CDR3 runs 15 residues. The CDR3, as DNA: TGTGCCAGCAGTTTATCTGGACTGGGCTACAATGAGCAGTTCTTC. It translates to CASSLSGLGYNEQFF.

V and J are TRBV5-1 and TRBJ2-7; D gene uncertain. Germline V lookup: CDR1 SGHRS, CDR2 YFSETQ. V lost 5 bases and J lost 6, with 21 bases in between. The CDR3 covers 15 residues. The CDR3 protein is CASRGDTTNYGEQYF. The CDR3 nucleotides read TGCGCCAGCAGGGGTGATACAACTAACTATGGCGAGCAGTACTTC.

This clone came up once. The V call is TRBV5-1, the J call TRBJ1-1; 8 positions match TRBD1. With 4 bases clipped from V and 1 base from J, the junction kept 12 bases outside the gene matches. The CDR3 spans 17 residues. Germline V CDR1 and CDR2: SGHRS, YFSETQ. This CDR3 reads CASSLRWQGAGNTEAFF. The DNA for the CDR3 is TGCGCCAGCAGCCTCCGGTGGCAGGGGGCCGGGAACACTGAAGCTTTCTTT. Full variable domain (rest looked up from reference TRBV5-1 and TRBJ1-1): KAGVTQTPRYLIKTRGQQVTLSCSPISGHRSVSWYQQTPGQGLQFLFEYFSETQRNKGNFPGRFSGRQFSNSRSEMNVSTLELGDSALYLCASSLRWQGAGNTEAFFGQGTRLTVV.

Concerning this clone: The same CDR3 also results from other DNA sequences found in this sample. V is TRBV27 and J is TRBJ1-4; TRBD1 agrees at 10 bases. Per the germline V gene, CDR1 is MNHEY and CDR2 is SMNVEV (reference sequence). V shed 6 bases and J 1 base; nucleotides not matched to a gene: 5. This CDR3 contains 16 residues. CDR3: CASRDRGLGTNEKLFF. The CDR3, as DNA: TGTGCCAGCAGGGACAGGGGGTTAGGAACTAATGAAAAACTGTTTTTT.

The CDR3 reads CASSRFSEETQYF. The CDR3 bases are TGTGCCAGTAGTAGGTTTAGCGAAGAGACCCAGTACTTC. The chain recombines TRBV19 with TRBJ2-5, with TRBD2 as a possible D gene (5 bases). Germline CDR1 is LNHDA and CDR2 is SQIVND (reference sequence). The V gene lost 4 bases and the J gene lost 3 bases, with 9 bases spanning the gap. The CDR3 covers 13 residues. Drawing the rest from reference TRBV19 and TRBJ2-5, the complete variable domain is DGGITQSPKYLFRKEGQNVTLSCEQNLNHDAMYWYRQDPGQGLRLIYYSQIVNDFQKGDIAEGYSVSREKKESFPLTVTSAQKNPTAFYLCASSRFSEETQYFGPGTRLLVL.

The J gene is TRBJ2-2, the V gene TRBV29-1; D is uncertain. Per germline, CDR1 SQVTM and CDR2 ANQGSEA. The CDR3 runs 14 residues. Trimming pared 6 bases from V and 0 bases from J, leaving 11 bases between. The chain's CDR3 is CSVRRSANTGELFF. CDR3 nucleotides: TGCAGCGTCCGCCGGTCCGCGAACACCGGGGAGCTGTTTTTT.

The rearrangement uses TRBV7-9 and TRBJ2-7; D unresolved. CDR3 length: 12 residues. The germline CDR1 and CDR2 sequences are SEHNR and FQNEAQ (reference sequence). Trimming left V 2 bases short and J 4 bases short, with 6 bases between. The CDR3 coding sequence is TGTGCCAGCAGCTTAACGAATTACGAGCAGTACTTC. Protein product: CASSLTNYEQYF.

In nucleotides, the CDR3 is TGCGCCAGCCTCAGAGGCAGGGGTAAGGGGGTAGCTAGTGGCTACACCTTC. It codes for CASLRGRGKGVASGYTF. This chain connects TRBV10-1 to TRBJ1-2, with D perhaps matching TRBD1 (6 bases). V lost 8 bases and J 7 bases, leaving 29 bases between the germline ends. CDR1 and CDR2 from the germline V gene are WNHNN and SYGVQD (reference sequence). CDR3 length: 17 amino acids.

This rearrangement joins TRBV7-9 to TRBJ2-2; TRBD1 agrees at 8 bases. The CDR3 extends over 14 amino acids. J lost 4 bases, V lost 7 bases, and 5 bases had no gene match. Germline assignment: CDR1 SEHNR and CDR2 FQNEAQ (reference sequence). CDR3 in amino acids: CASTQGAGTGELFF. CDR3 nucleotides: TGTGCCAGCACCCAGGGGGCAGGCACCGGGGAGCTGTTTTTT.

The chain recombines TRBV10-3 with TRBJ1-4; D gene unclear. This CDR3 has 14 amino acids. The V gene's germline CDR1 is ENHRY and CDR2 SYGVKD. The V and J ends lost 0 bases and 4 bases respectively, with 6 bases between them. CDR3 nucleotide sequence: TGTGCCATCAGTGAGTCGAACCTTAATGAAAAACTGTTTTTT. Translating gives CAISESNLNEKLFF.

The V and J genes are TRBV10-3 and TRBJ1-5; 9 positions match TRBD1. This CDR3 spans 14 amino acids. Looked up from germline, CDR1 is ENHRY and CDR2 is SYGVKD. V trimming: 11 bases; J trimming: 4 bases; junction bases outside the gene matches: 9. CDR3 in amino acids: CAASDRGKNQPQHF. The CDR3 coding sequence is TGTGCCGCGTCCGACAGGGGGAAAAATCAGCCCCAGCATTTT.

Notes on this clone: One junction end does not reproduce the germline sequence, and a read error may be involved. The gene calls are TRBV7-8 and TRBJ2-1; D perhaps matches TRBD2 (5 bases). CDR3 length equals 14 residues. Germline values: CDR1 SGHVS, CDR2 FQNEAQ. CDR3 residues: CTSRRTEANNEQFF. In nucleotides, the CDR3 is TGTACCAGCAGGCGGACTGAAGCCAACAATGAGCAGTTCTTC.

This chain joins TRBV15 and TRBJ2-3; D call uncertain. V lost 0 bases and J lost 4, with 8 bases in between. The germline gives CDR1 LNHNV, CDR2 YYDKDF (reference sequence). The CDR3 totals 14 residues. CDR3 nucleotides: TGTGCCACCAGCAGAGATAGGAGTTCAGATACGCAGTATTTT. As protein: CATSRDRSSDTQYF.

A word on this clone: This may be a read error: a much more frequent sequence differs by one nucleotide. This chain joins TRBV5-5 and TRBJ2-7; D is unclear. Looked up from germline, CDR1 is SGHKS and CDR2 is YYEKEE (reference sequence). This CDR3 is 12 amino acids long. V was pared by 0 bases and J by 3 bases, with 4 bases between. The CDR3 sequence is CASSLVGYEQYF. CDR3 sequence (DNA): TGTGCCAGCAGCTTGGTGGGCTACGAGCAGTACTTC.

This clone was picked up a small number of times. V gene TRBV5-4 combines with J gene TRBJ2-2; 11 bases match TRBD2. The CDR3 runs to 16 residues. Germline CDR1 is SGHNT and CDR2 is YYREEE (reference sequence). Unmatched junction bases numbered 2, after V lost 4 bases and J lost 0 bases. This CDR3 is CASSAGLAANTGELFF. The CDR3 DNA is TGTGCCAGCAGCGCGGGACTAGCGGCGAACACCGGGGAGCTGTTTTTT.

V is TRBV4-1 and J is TRBJ2-7, with 11 bases fitting TRBD2. This CDR3 contains 19 residues. CDR1 is MGHRA and CDR2 is YSYEKL in the germline V gene. V dropped 1 base and J dropped 0; count of bases not matched to a gene: 11. CDR3 sequence reads: CASSQVFSTSGTTSYEQYF. The CDR3 bases are TGCGCCAGCAGCCAAGTCTTTTCGACTAGCGGGACTACCTCCTACGAGCAGTACTTC.

The rearrangement links TRBV25-1 to TRBJ1-4; D is ambiguous. V was trimmed by 3 bases and J by 1 base, leaving 6 bases between them. CDR1 is MGHDK and CDR2 is SYGVNS in the germline V gene. The CDR3 has 14 residues. The CDR3 reads CASSDWGTNEKLFF. The CDR3 bases are TGTGCCAGCAGTGATTGGGGAACTAATGAAAAACTGTTTTTT. The full variable domain, its missing parts supplied by reference TRBV25-1 and TRBJ1-4, is EADIYQTPRYLVIGTGKKITLECSQTMGHDKMYWYQQDPGMELHLIHYSYGVNSTEKGDLSSESTVSRIRTEHFPLTLESARPSHTSQYLCASSDWGTNEKLFFGSGTQLSVL.

This clone has at least ten counts. J is TRBJ1-2 and V is TRBV7-2, with D possibly TRBD1 on 6 matching bases. V was pared by 4 bases and J by 4 bases, with 10 bases between. The CDR3 has 13 residues. CDR1 is SGHTA, CDR2 FQGNSA, per germline. CDR3 amino acids: CASSSYRAYGYTF. DNA for the CDR3: TGTGCCAGCAGCTCGTACAGGGCCTATGGCTACACCTTC.

J is TRBJ2-1 and V is TRBV15, with D unresolved. The V and J ends lost 0 bases and 9 bases respectively, with 12 bases between them. This CDR3 has 14 amino acids. The germline gives CDR1 LNHNV, CDR2 YYDKDF (reference sequence). The CDR3 DNA is TGTGCCACCAGCAGAGATAAAGGGTCGGGTGAGCAGTTCTTC. Encoded protein: CATSRDKGSGEQFF.